This entry features one T cell receptor beta chain sequence. This clone was counted ten times or more. It lacks a known antigen. No clone much larger than this one lies a single base away; base qualities are absent. The sample comes from a study of metastatic and nonmetastatic thyroid tumors (dated by TCRdb to the early 2020s). Broadly, across the study: Repertoires from peripheral blood and from tumor or nodule tissue samples of malignant and benign thyroid patients were compared.

Before undergoing thyroid surgery, none of the patients had been given any kind of treatment. Using T-cell receptor beta sequencing, the study looked back at clinical samples from patients collected from 2012 to 2018. Library method: PCR. Sequencing used an Illumina HiSeq 4000. High-throughput sequencing was used to profile the TCR beta-chain CDR3 region of every patient. Concerning the study's data processing: A classifier to discriminate distant-metastatic papillary thyroid cancer patients was built from CDR3 differences across clinicopathological groups. To measure repertoire diversity the researchers used the Shannon index, while the Morisita-Horn index served to gauge how similar the tumor and blood repertoires were. Using fastp at Q25 and MiXCR, TCRdb reprocessed the public reads and kept productive beta chains. The V and J calls follow TCRdb's processing rather than the paper's. In this sample the table shows roughly 48,000 clones, approximately 15% of which occur a single time. The biggest ten clones account for under 3% of the sample.

Taken from cysteine to phenylalanine, the CDR3 has 14 residues. Just the 42-base CDR3 DNA is kept, in frame starting at base 1. The germline V gene (reference sequence) supplies CDR1 SEHNR and CDR2 FQNEAQ. V lost 4 bases and J lost 7 bases; the stretch between them is 16 bases long. On the study overall, not on this receptor specifically: TCR beta diversity was reported as significantly higher in malignant tumors than in benign nodules, in both blood and tumor samples.

The sequencing input was blood. The receptor's source is a female donor with papillary thyroid cancer or a benign thyroid nodule (not recorded which). Some clones in this sample may be carry-over from other donors' samples. The chain links TRBV7-9 with TRBJ1-1; D gene: possibly TRBD1, on 5 matching bases. The CDR3 loop reads CASSSSRDGYEAFF. The bases read TGTGCCAGCAGCTCGTCCCGGGACGGTTATGAAGCTTTCTTT. The full variable domain, with segments outside the CDR3 supplied by the reference TRBV7-9 and TRBJ1-1 proteins, appears as DTGVSQNPRHKITKRGQNVTFRCDPISEHNRLYWYRQTLGQGPEFLTYFQNEAQLEKSRLLSDRFSAERPKGSFSTLEIQRTEQGDSAMYLCASSSSRDGYEAFFGQGTRLTVV.